Listed below are T cell receptor beta chains from one sample, sequenced in a study of Ad26.COV2.S vaccination and SARS-CoV-2 variants. Sequencing used immunoSEQ multiplex PCR; TCRdb keeps in-frame clones, though not all of them. The table shows some 350,000 clones, with about 92% occurring only once. The starting material was peripheral blood, obtained after recovery from COVID-19. The receptors originated from a human donor who had recovered from COVID-19. The CDR3 runs from the conserved cysteine through the conserved F or W. The D gene is left open where the match is weak. Clone size is stated in some rows and not others, as once, few, many or a class when expanded.

clone size,D gene,V gene,J gene,CDR3 DNA,CDR3 protein
.,.,TRBV15,TRBJ1-1,TGTGCCACCAGCAGAAAGAATGGGGGAAGTCGGGCTTTCTTT,CATSRKNGGSRAFF
.,.,TRBV4-1,TRBJ1-2,TGCGCCAGCAGCCAAGATTTGGGGTTGGTCTATGGCTACACCTTC,CASSQDLGLVYGYTF
.,.,TRBV7-9,TRBJ2-7,TGTGCCAGCAGCGCAGACTCGGCCGAGCAGTACTTC,CASSADSAEQYF
.,.,TRBV16,TRBJ2-6,TGTGCCAGCAGCCAATTCAGGATGGCTGGGGCCAACGTCCTGACTTTC,CASSQFRMAGANVLTF
.,.,TRBV10-2,TRBJ1-1,TGCGCCAGCAGCAAAGGGACGGCTCGGCAAGCTTTCTTT,CASSKGTARQAFF
few,.,TRBV6-2/TRBV6-3,TRBJ1-1,TGTGCCAGCAGTTACTCCAATTTCAGGACGGACACTGAAGCTTTCTTT,CASSYSNFRTDTEAFF
once,TRBD2,TRBV6-6,TRBJ2-7,TGTGCCAGCGGTGAGCGGGGGGGCCCGTTCTACGAGCAGTACTTC,CASGERGGPFYEQYF
.,.,TRBV9,TRBJ1-1,TGTGCCAGCAGCGTAGGTAGCCAATGGTTTGGTGAAGCTTTCTTT,CASSVGSQWFGEAFF
.,TRBD1,TRBV11-2,TRBJ1-2,TGTGCCAGCAGCACCCGGACAGGCCCTAACTATGGCTACACCTTC,CASSTRTGPNYGYTF
.,TRBD1,TRBV2,TRBJ1-4,TGTGCCAGCCGTAGGTCGGGACAGTCTCATATAGAAGGAAATGAAAAACTGTTTTTT,CASRRSGQSHIEGNEKLFF
.,.,TRBV7-9,TRBJ2-3,TGTGCCAGCAGCTTAGATCCAGAATCCTTGGCGTATTTT,CASSLDPESLAYF
once,.,TRBV6-5,TRBJ2-1,TGTGCCAGCAGTAGCCGGGACCGCCCGAGTGAGCAGTTCTTC,CASSSRDRPSEQFF
.,.,TRBV6-5,TRBJ2-1,TGTGCCAGCGCAGGAGGTCGAGGGTACGAGCAGTTCTTC,CASAGGRGYEQFF
few,TRBD1,TRBV7-9,TRBJ1-1,TGTGCCAGCAGCTGGCGTCAGGGGGCGCTCCGGGATACTGAAGCTTTCTTT,CASSWRQGALRDTEAFF
.,TRBD1,TRBV18,TRBJ2-2,TGTGCCAGCTCACCACCGAACAGGGGGCTCCGGAGGAGCACCGGGGAGCTGTTTTTT,CASSPPNRGLRRSTGELFF
.,TRBD1,TRBV5-1,TRBJ2-1,TGCGCCAGCAGCTTAGGGACAGGGGGCACAAATGAGCAGTTCTTC,CASSLGTGGTNEQFF
few,TRBD1,TRBV5-1,TRBJ1-1,TGCGCCAGCAGCTTGGTACGGGGACAGGATGAAGCTTTCTTT,CASSLVRGQDEAFF
.,TRBD2,TRBV11-3,TRBJ2-1,TGTGCCAGCAGCTCGGGACTAGCGGGGGGGCCTTACTACAATGAGCAGTTCTTC,CASSSGLAGGPYYNEQFF
.,.,TRBV13,TRBJ2-2,TGTGCCAGCAGTCCTCCAGTAGGGTTTGTCACCGGGGAGCTGTTTTTT,CASSPPVGFVTGELFF
.,.,TRBV9,TRBJ2-5,TGTGCCAGCAGCGTGTGGGGTGGCGGCGAGACCCAGTACTTC,CASSVWGGGETQYF
.,.,TRBV7-8,TRBJ1-4,TGTGCCAGCAGCCGAGGGGGGGATAATGAAAAACTGTTTTTT,CASSRGGDNEKLFF
.,TRBD2,TRBV5-1,TRBJ2-3,TGCGCCAGCAGCTTGGCCATAAGGGTCTCCGGGACTAGCGGGGGGGCAGATACGCAGTATTTT,CASSLAIRVSGTSGGADTQYF
.,TRBD1,TRBV19,TRBJ1-1,TGTGCCAGTAGTATAGCCGTGGGGGGACAGGGTAGGAGGGGCACTGAAGCTTTCTTT,CASSIAVGGQGRRGTEAFF
.,TRBD2,TRBV2,TRBJ2-1,TGTGCCAGCAGTCGGACTAGCGGGGGTTTCGATGAGCAGTTCTTC,CASSRTSGGFDEQFF
few,TRBD2,TRBV6-4,TRBJ2-3,TGTGCCAGCAGTGAGCGGGGGGGCACAGATACGCAGTATTTT,CASSERGGTDTQYF
.,TRBD2,TRBV7-8,TRBJ2-1,TGTGCCAGCAGCTTACGTGCGCCTAGCGGTAGCGATGAGCAGTTCTTC,CASSLRAPSGSDEQFF
once,TRBD1,TRBV6-5,TRBJ1-2,TGTGCCAGCAGCGCCAACAGGACAGGACTCTATGGCTACACCTTC,CASSANRTGLYGYTF
once,TRBD2,TRBV3-1/TRBV3-2,TRBJ2-5,TGTGCCAGCACCCACCTAGCGGGGGCTTTGGAGACCCAGTACTTC,CASTHLAGALETQYF
.,TRBD2,TRBV13,TRBJ2-5,TGTGCCAGCAGCCATAGCGGGGGGTACCAAGAGACCCAGTACTTC,CASSHSGGYQETQYF
.,.,TRBV6-5,TRBJ1-1,TGTGCCAGCAGTTCGGGGTCGACTGAAGCTTTCTTT,CASSSGSTEAFF
.,.,TRBV6-5,TRBJ1-5,TGTGCCAGCAGCAGAAACGTCGAAGGGCCCCAGCATTTT,CASSRNVEGPQHF
.,.,TRBV4-2,TRBJ2-1,TGTGCCAGCAGCCTCGGGCCGAGTGAGCAGTTCTTC,CASSLGPSEQFF
.,TRBD1,TRBV23-1,TRBJ2-7,TGCGCCAGCAGTCTTTATGGGGGACAGTCCTACGAGCAGTACTTC,CASSLYGGQSYEQYF
.,TRBD1,TRBV12-5,TRBJ1-3,TGTGCTAGTGGGGACAGGTCTGGAAACACCATATATTTT,CASGDRSGNTIYF
.,.,TRBV4-1,TRBJ1-1,TGCGCCAGCAGCCCACCCAGCATGAACACTGAAGCTTTCTTT,CASSPPSMNTEAFF
.,.,TRBV15,TRBJ2-3,TGTGCCACCAGCAGGTACAGTGGGATGGGCACAGATACGCAGTATTTT,CATSRYSGMGTDTQYF
.,.,TRBV12-3/TRBV12-4,TRBJ1-2,TGTGCCAGCAAACCGCAGGATAACTATGGCTACACCTTC,CASKPQDNYGYTF
few,.,TRBV20-1,TRBJ1-3,TGCAGTGCTAGTTCCGCCCTTAGACCTGGAAACACCATATATTTT,CSASSALRPGNTIYF
.,.,TRBV3-1/TRBV3-2,TRBJ2-5,TGTGCCAGCAGCCAATTATGGGATAAAGAGACCCAGTACTTC,CASSQLWDKETQYF
.,.,TRBV7-2,TRBJ1-6,TGTGCCAGCAGCTTAGTGGGGAACTATAATTCACCCCTCCACTTT,CASSLVGNYNSPLHF
.,.,TRBV25-1,TRBJ1-1,TGTGCCAGCAGTGAATATCAGGGGCCGTTCACTGAAGCTTTCTTT,CASSEYQGPFTEAFF